Presented here are 13 T cell receptor beta chains from one specimen sequenced in a study of identical twins. TCRdb ran MiXCR on the 5' RACE reads and lists one entry per CDR3 protein. In the table there are over 500,000 distinct CDR3 sequences, roughly a fifth of which are singletons. These same data were also listed under a study on T cells expressing NK-cell markers.

Sample: CD4+ T cells sorted from blood. The source of these receptors is a woman under 30 in good health.

This clonotype was counted at least ten times. This chain connects TRBV20-1 to TRBJ2-3; D is unresolved. V was trimmed by 6 bases and J by 2 bases, leaving 12 bases between them. Germline loops: CDR1 DFQATT, CDR2 SNEGSKA (reference sequence). The CDR3 runs to 13 residues. This CDR3 is CSALLGITDTQYF. The DNA of the CDR3 is TGCAGTGCCCTCTTAGGGATCACAGATACGCAGTATTTT.

The chain recombines TRBV20-1 with TRBJ2-7, with 14 bases aligning to TRBD2. Germline V gene data show CDR1 as DFQATT and CDR2 as SNEGSKA (reference sequence). The CDR3 runs to 13 residues. V was pared by 3 bases and J by 6 bases, with 1 base of the junction left unmatched. CDR3 DNA sequence: TGCAGTGCTAGGACTAGCGGGGGGGCCGAGCAGTACTTC. As protein: CSARTSGGAEQYF.

The rearrangement uses TRBV7-2 and TRBJ2-7; D ambiguous. Trimming removed 1 base from V and 4 bases from J, with 8 bases in between. The CDR3 runs 13 residues. Germline V gives CDR1 SGHTA, CDR2 FQGNSA. Written as DNA, the CDR3 is TGTGCCAGCAGCTTAGGCAGGCGATACGAGCAGTACTTC. As protein: CASSLGRRYEQYF.

This clonotype has just one count. The chain combines TRBV6-1 with TRBJ1-2; D gene unclear. Germline V CDR1 and CDR2: MNHNS, SASEGT. This CDR3 spans 12 amino acids. V lost 6 bases to trimming and J lost 6 bases, with 11 bases between them. CDR3 sequence (DNA): TGTGCCAGCAGCGTCAGTTCCAATGGCTACACCTTC. Translating gives CASSVSSNGYTF.

V gene TRBV7-2 combines with J gene TRBJ1-6, with D unresolved. The CDR3 runs to 14 residues. Germline V gene sequence: CDR1 SGHTA, CDR2 FQGNSA. Trimming took off 0 bases at V and 7 bases at J, with 7 bases between the two ends. The CDR3 nucleotides read TGTGCCAGCAGCTTAGCCGGGTTCAATTCACCCCTCCACTTT. Protein product: CASSLAGFNSPLHF.

V is TRBV12-3 or TRBV12-4 and J is TRBJ2-4, with TRBD2 identical over 7 bases. There are 14 residues in the CDR3. Trimming at V came to 5 bases and at J to 7 bases, leaving 8 bases not matched to a gene. CDR3 residues: CASSRLAGGNIQYF. In DNA form, the CDR3 reads TGTGCCAGCAGTCGACTAGCCGGAGGTAACATTCAGTACTTC.

This chain links TRBV20-1 with TRBJ2-1, with 9 bases fitting TRBD2. V shed 5 bases, J shed 3 bases, and the junction held 8 bases outside the gene matches. The CDR3 is 15 amino acids. Germline assignment: CDR1 DFQATT and CDR2 SNEGSKA (reference sequence). The CDR3 sequence is CSAGGGLANYNEQFF. The CDR3 region has the DNA TGCAGTGCTGGGGGAGGACTAGCGAACTACAATGAGCAGTTCTTC.

V is TRBV9 and J is TRBJ2-7, with no clear D. CDR3 length: 14 amino acids. V gave up 2 bases and J gave up 0 bases, with 9 bases separating them. Looked up from germline, CDR1 is SGDLS and CDR2 is YYNGEE. In DNA, the CDR3 is TGTGCCAGCAGCGTTACAATCAACTCCTACGAGCAGTACTTC. It codes for CASSVTINSYEQYF.

The chain uses TRBV3-1 and TRBJ1-1; 9 nucleotides align to TRBD1. CDR3 length equals 13 residues. Trimming took 4 bases from V and 11 from J; bases not matched to a gene: 8. The germline CDR1 and CDR2 sequences are LGHDT and YNNKEL (reference sequence). Here the CDR3 reads CASSPNGQGSAFF. CDR3 bases: TGTGCCAGCAGCCCGAATGGACAGGGGAGCGCTTTCTTT. Drawing the rest from reference TRBV3-1 and TRBJ1-1, the complete variable domain is DTAVSQTPKYLVTQMGNDKSIKCEQNLGHDTMYWYKQDSKKFLKIMFSYNNKELIINETVPNRFSPKSPDKAHLNLHINSLELGDSAVYFCASSPNGQGSAFFGQGTRLTVV.

This clonotype was counted between two and nine times. This chain uses TRBV29-1 with TRBJ2-2; tentative D call: TRBD1 (6 bases). The ends were cut back, 6 bases at V and 0 bases at J, with 11 bases in the middle. CDR1 and CDR2 (germline): SQVTM, ANQGSEA. The CDR3 spans 14 residues. CDR3 residues: CSVRQASNTGELFF. CDR3 DNA: TGCAGCGTAAGACAGGCCTCGAACACCGGGGAGCTGTTTTTT.

This chain uses TRBV30 with TRBJ2-5; 8 nucleotides align to TRBD2. CDR3 size: 13 residues. Germline CDR1 and CDR2: GTSNPN and SVGIG (reference sequence). Trimming removed 6 bases from V and 7 bases from J; junction bases left unmatched: 10. The CDR3 region has the DNA TGTGCCTGTCTCCCTCGGGGGGGAAGGACCCAGTACTTC. Residues: CACLPRGGRTQYF.

This clonotype was observed a few times. The V call is TRBV12-3 or TRBV12-4, the J call TRBJ2-3; 14 bases fit TRBD2. V was clipped by 5 bases and J by 5 bases; unmatched bases: 9. The CDR3 loop spans 17 amino acids. This CDR3 is CASSAWTSGGTKDTQYF. The CDR3 nucleotides are TGTGCCAGCAGTGCCTGGACTAGCGGGGGGACTAAAGATACGCAGTATTTT.

The V and J genes are TRBV20-1 and TRBJ1-1; 8 positions match TRBD1. The CDR3 sequence is 14 residues long. V was clipped by 0 bases and J by 1 base; unmatched bases: 1. CDR1 and CDR2 (germline): DFQATT, SNEGSKA (reference sequence). CDR3 region: CSARDQGANTEAFF. In DNA form, the CDR3 reads TGCAGTGCTAGAGATCAGGGGGCGAACACTGAAGCTTTCTTT.